Following are 32 T cell receptor beta chains from one sample sequenced in a study of T cells in Graves' hyperthyroidism and ophthalmopathy (dated by TCRdb to between 2018 and 2021). Library preparation used multiplex PCR. Instrument on record: Illumina HiSeq 2000. The TCR beta CDR3 regions were amplified from the RNA transcripts. The first round of RT-PCR for the TCR CDR3 was performed with the HTBI primer set and the Qiagen OneStep RT-PCR kit. The public sequencing data were trimmed at Q25 with fastp and processed into clonotypes with MiXCR by TCRdb, which kept only in-frame beta chains. Rows are combined by CDR3 protein, so each entry shows the most common genes and DNA. The sample table lists about 840,000 distinct CDR3 sequences, 35% to 45% of them with a count of one. The ten largest account for approximately 8.7% of the sample. What was sequenced was blood. These receptors came from a man aged 18 to 29 with Graves' hyperthyroidism.

The chain employs TRBV29-1 and TRBJ1-4; 11 bases match TRBD1. CDR3 length: 14 residues. Germline loops: CDR1 SQVTM, CDR2 ANQGSEA. After removal of 7 bases from V and 7 bases from J, the junction contained 8 bases not matched to a gene. The chain's CDR3 is CSAEGTGGREKLFF. DNA of the CDR3: TGCAGCGCCGAAGGGACAGGGGGGCGTGAAAAACTGTTTTTT.

This clonotype was found many times. The genes are TRBV2 and TRBJ2-7, with 11 nucleotides matching TRBD2. CDR1 SNHLY and CDR2 FYNNEI come from the germline V gene. The trim removed 7 bases at V and 2 bases at J, leaving 4 bases unmatched. This CDR3 contains 14 residues. CDR3 bases: TGTGCCAGCATCGGGACTAGCGGAGCCTACGAGCAGTACTTC. Protein sequence: CASIGTSGAYEQYF. Full variable domain (remainder filled in from reference TRBV2 and TRBJ2-7): EPEVTQTPSHQVTQMGQEVILRCVPISNHLYFYWYRQILGQKVEFLVSFYNNEISEKSEIFDDQFSVERPDGSNFTLKIRSTKLEDSAMYFCASIGTSGAYEQYFGPGTRLTVT.

In this sample, this clonotype turned up many times. CDR3 nucleotides: TGTGCCACCAGTGCTACGTTAGGGGGGGCGAAGACCCAGTACTTC. Translation gives CATSATLGGAKTQYF. The J gene is TRBJ2-5, the V gene TRBV24-1; weak D call: TRBD2 (7 bases). The CDR3 is 15 residues long. Germline V gene data show CDR1 as KGHDR and CDR2 as SFDVKD. V lost 5 bases and J lost 6, with 18 bases in between.

This chain connects TRBV29-1 to TRBJ2-7; TRBD1 matches 7 bases. From germline, CDR1 is SQVTM and CDR2 ANQGSEA. The junction had 15 bases not matched to a gene; V was cut back by 6 bases and J by 4 bases. The CDR3 runs 15 residues. CDR3 nucleotide sequence: TGCAGCGTCGTCGTCCCCGGGACAGAGAATTACGAGCAGTACTTC. Translated, it gives CSVVVPGTENYEQYF.

This clonotype was seen many times. This sequence joins TRBV19 and TRBJ2-7; 11 bases are a match to TRBD2. Trimming cost V 3 bases and J 2 bases; bases outside gene matches: 0. Germline V lookup: CDR1 LNHDA, CDR2 SQIVND (reference sequence). The CDR3 loop spans 14 amino acids. The CDR3 DNA reads as TGTGCCAGTAGTATGACTAGCGGGGCCTACGAGCAGTACTTC. Amino acid sequence: CASSMTSGAYEQYF.

A word on this clonotype: This could be a read error, since a much larger clone is one nucleotide away. The V gene is TRBV5-1, the J gene TRBJ1-4; D is unresolved. Per the germline V gene, CDR1 is SGHRS and CDR2 is YFSETQ. The CDR3 covers 12 residues. The CDR3 coding sequence is TGCGCCGGCAGCGATTCGACGCGGCTACTGTTTTTT. Translating it yields CAGSDSTRLLFF.

The V call is TRBV5-5, the J call TRBJ1-5; D possibly corresponds to TRBD1 (5 bases). Trimming cost V 5 bases and J 3 bases, with 15 bases left between them. The germline CDR1 and CDR2 sequences are SGHKS and YYEKEE (reference sequence). This CDR3 is 15 amino acids long. In DNA form, the CDR3 reads TGTGCCAGCAGGGTTGGGGGAGGACTCAATCAGCCCCAGCATTTT. Translating it yields CASRVGGGLNQPQHF.

This clonotype has just a few counts. The CDR3 sequence: CASSVMRGVYEETQYF. The CDR3 DNA is TGTGCCAGCAGTGTAATGCGGGGGGTCTACGAAGAGACCCAGTACTTC. This sequence joins TRBV2 and TRBJ2-5, with TRBD2 matching over 8 bases. This CDR3 has 16 amino acids. CDR1 SNHLY and CDR2 FYNNEI come from the germline V gene. After removal of 4 bases from V and 3 bases from J, the junction contained 10 bases not matched to a gene.

This clonotype was seen at least ten times. The chain combines TRBV5-1 with TRBJ1-2, with TRBD1 as a possible D gene (6 bases). CDR1 and CDR2 (germline): SGHRS, YFSETQ. Trimming left V 3 bases short and J 4 bases short, with 13 bases between. The CDR3 has 14 amino acids. The CDR3 sequence is CASSSRAGVYGYTF. DNA for the CDR3: TGCGCCAGCAGCTCGCGTGCAGGGGTCTATGGCTACACCTTC.

The chain joins TRBV18 to TRBJ2-7; D is undetermined. CDR3 length: 13 amino acids. Trimming took off 4 bases at V and 4 bases at J, with 11 bases between the two ends. Germline lookup yields CDR1 KGHSH and CDR2 LQKENI. The CDR3 bases are TGTGCCAGCTCACTTGTTCATGCTTACGAGCAGTACTTC. Protein: CASSLVHAYEQYF.

The chain recombines TRBV12-3 or TRBV12-4 with TRBJ1-1; D is possibly TRBD1 (5 bases). CDR3 length equals 15 residues. The V end lost 0 bases, the J end lost 0 bases, and 8 bases lay between the germline ends. The CDR3 DNA follows: TGTGCCAGCAGTTTAGCACCAGGGATGAACACTGAAGCTTTCTTT. This translates into CASSLAPGMNTEAFF.

This clonotype was seen more than once but under ten times. The rearrangement links TRBV27 to TRBJ1-2; D might be TRBD1 (6 bases). The CDR3 loop spans 15 amino acids. Germline values: CDR1 MNHEY, CDR2 SMNVEV (reference sequence). V was pared by 2 bases and J by 6 bases, with 16 bases between. CDR3 residues: CASSLHVAGVNGYTF. DNA for the CDR3: TGTGCCAGCAGTTTACACGTCGCAGGGGTGAATGGCTACACCTTC.

The chain couples TRBV7-9 to TRBJ2-7, with 11 nucleotides matching TRBD2. From germline, CDR1 is SEHNR and CDR2 FQNEAQ (reference sequence). V was clipped by 6 bases and J by 2 bases; unmatched bases: 6. CDR3 length: 15 amino acids. CDR3 region: CASSFVLAGAYEQYF. CDR3 sequence (DNA): TGTGCCAGCAGTTTCGTACTAGCGGGAGCCTACGAGCAGTACTTC.

The chain carries TRBV19 and TRBJ2-7; D call uncertain. The V end was cut by 9 bases, the J end by 5 bases, with 11 bases between. CDR3 size: 11 residues. Germline values: CDR1 LNHDA, CDR2 SQIVND (reference sequence). In DNA, the CDR3 is TGTGCCAGCAGCCATTTGGACGAGCAGTACTTC. Translated: CASSHLDEQYF.

The CDR3 reads CASSYSDEDSAYGYTF. The CDR3 nucleotides read TGTGCCAGCAGTTACTCGGACGAAGACTCGGCCTATGGCTACACCTTC. The rearrangement uses TRBV6-5 and TRBJ1-2; D unresolved. Germline lookup yields CDR1 MNHEY and CDR2 SVGAGI. This CDR3 comprises 16 residues. The V and J ends lost 0 bases and 4 bases respectively, with 15 bases between them.

The rearrangement links TRBV5-1 to TRBJ1-5, with unresolved D. Germline V gives CDR1 SGHRS, CDR2 YFSETQ. V shed 2 bases and J shed 5 bases, with 11 bases lying between them. CDR3 length: 14 amino acids. CDR3: CASSLDDEHQPQHF. In nucleotides, the CDR3 is TGCGCCAGCAGCTTAGATGACGAGCATCAGCCCCAGCATTTT.

There are a few counts of this clonotype. This rearrangement joins TRBV14 to TRBJ1-1; D unresolved. CDR1 and CDR2 from the germline V gene are SGHDN and FVKESK. The CDR3 spans 14 residues. V lost 1 base to trimming and J lost 4 bases, with 10 bases between them. CDR3 nucleotides: TGTGCCAGCAGCCAAGTAGTCAGCTTCACTGAAGCTTTCTTT. This gives the protein CASSQVVSFTEAFF.

There are a few counts of this clonotype. CDR3 DNA sequence: TGCGCCAGCAGCCAAGCGATGGGATTGGACACTGAAGCTTTCTTT. It specifies CASSQAMGLDTEAFF. This chain links TRBV4-1 with TRBJ1-1; D is undetermined. The CDR3 has 15 amino acids. V shed 1 base and J shed 3 bases, with 12 bases lying between them. Germline V gene sequence: CDR1 MGHRA, CDR2 YSYEKL.

This clonotype was observed many times. The chain uses TRBV19 and TRBJ1-5; D possibly corresponds to TRBD1 (5 bases). CDR1 LNHDA and CDR2 SQIVND come from the germline V gene (reference sequence). The CDR3 is 15 amino acids. Trimming stripped 3 bases from V and 4 bases from J, with 13 bases between. In DNA, the CDR3 is TGTGCCAGTAGTATCGCGGGACGGCAGAATCAGCCCCAGCATTTT. It encodes CASSIAGRQNQPQHF.

This clonotype was observed many times. The chain employs TRBV7-6 and TRBJ2-2; TRBD2 aligns across 8 bases. Germline-derived CDR1 and CDR2 are SGHVS and FNYEAQ. V shed 3 bases and J 2 bases; nucleotides not matched to a gene: 2. The CDR3 contains 15 residues. CDR3 sequence: CASSLAGGNTGELFF. In DNA form, the CDR3 reads TGTGCCAGCAGCTTGGCGGGAGGAAACACCGGGGAGCTGTTTTTT.

The chain has TRBV7-2 and TRBJ2-4, with D unresolved. Germline assignment: CDR1 SGHTA and CDR2 FQGNSA. This CDR3 is built from 9 residues. Trimming removed 2 bases at V and 15 bases at J, with 5 bases between. The CDR3 nucleotides are TGTGCCAGCAGCTTAAAACGGTACTTC. Translated, it gives CASSLKRYF.

There are many counts of this clonotype. The chain combines TRBV2 with TRBJ1-3; weak D call: TRBD1 (6 bases). Trimming cost V 5 bases and J 4 bases, with 15 bases left between them. Germline V CDR1 and CDR2: SNHLY, FYNNEI. The CDR3 contains 15 residues. CDR3 protein: CASSLNRDSGNTIYF. In nucleotides, the CDR3 is TGTGCCAGCAGTTTAAACAGGGATTCGGGAAACACCATATATTTT. Drawing the rest from reference TRBV2 and TRBJ1-3, the complete variable domain is EPEVTQTPSHQVTQMGQEVILRCVPISNHLYFYWYRQILGQKVEFLVSFYNNEISEKSEIFDDQFSVERPDGSNFTLKIRSTKLEDSAMYFCASSLNRDSGNTIYFGEGSWLTVV.

The chain carries TRBV29-1 and TRBJ1-2; tentative D call: TRBD1 (6 bases). The CDR3 totals 14 residues. CDR1 and CDR2 from the germline V gene are SQVTM and ANQGSEA. Trimming removed 3 bases from V and 6 bases from J, with 17 bases in between. Written as DNA, the CDR3 is TGCAGCGTTGATGGGGGTACAGGGCGGGATGGCTACACCTTC. It specifies CSVDGGTGRDGYTF.

The chain carries TRBV12-3 or TRBV12-4 and TRBJ2-2, with D perhaps TRBD1 or TRBD2 (5 bases each). V was pared by 2 bases and J by 7 bases, with 11 bases between. The CDR3 runs 14 residues. The CDR3 is CASSLIPGRGELFF. In nucleotides, the CDR3 is TGTGCCAGCAGTTTAATACCGGGACGCGGGGAGCTGTTTTTT.

The genes are TRBV7-2 and TRBJ1-1, with a weak D call TRBD1 (6 bases). V dropped 4 bases and J dropped 5 bases, with 14 bases sitting between them. Germline V gives CDR1 SGHTA, CDR2 FQGNSA. CDR3 size: 14 residues. The CDR3 DNA follows: TGTGCCAGCAGCTCCCGACAGGAGTGGACTGAAGCTTTCTTT. It translates to CASSSRQEWTEAFF.

The chain links TRBV9 to TRBJ2-5, with 7 bases identical to TRBD2. The trim removed 6 bases at V and 1 base at J, leaving 12 bases unmatched. Germline lookup yields CDR1 SGDLS and CDR2 YYNGEE. CDR3 size: 16 residues. CDR3: CASTRRPGGLQETQYF. The CDR3 nucleotides read TGTGCCAGCACCAGAAGGCCGGGAGGCCTCCAAGAGACCCAGTACTTC.

This chain joins TRBV20-1 and TRBJ1-2, with D possibly being TRBD1 (5 bases). CDR3 length: 13 residues. V shed 1 base and J shed 3 bases, with 9 bases lying between them. The germline V gene encodes CDR1 DFQATT and CDR2 SNEGSKA (reference sequence). The CDR3 DNA sequence: TGCAGTGCTAGAGCCAGGGAAGACTATGGCTACACCTTC. Protein: CSARAREDYGYTF.

This clonotype was recorded many times. This sequence joins TRBV7-2 and TRBJ2-7; TRBD1 agrees at 7 bases. The CDR3 spans 14 residues. The V gene end was trimmed by 5 bases and the J gene end by 3 bases; junction bases not matched to a gene: 7. Germline CDR1 SGHTA, CDR2 FQGNSA. CDR3 coding DNA: TGTGCCAGCAGCCCATTCAGGGACAGCTACGAGCAGTACTTC. Its protein product is CASSPFRDSYEQYF.

This chain connects TRBV15 to TRBJ1-4, with a possible D match to TRBD1 (5 bases). The CDR3 is 15 amino acids. Trimming cost V 0 bases and J 5 bases, with 10 bases left between them. The germline CDR1 and CDR2 sequences are LNHNV and YYDKDF (reference sequence). CDR3 in amino acids: CATSRDRKGNEKLFF. In DNA form, the CDR3 reads TGTGCCACCAGCAGAGATCGGAAGGGGAATGAAAAACTGTTTTTT.

The J gene is TRBJ2-5, the V gene TRBV7-9; D is possibly TRBD1 or TRBD2 (6 bases each). CDR1 SEHNR and CDR2 FQNEAQ come from the germline V gene (reference sequence). Trimming took 5 bases from V and 3 from J, leaving 13 bases between them. CDR3 length: 14 residues. The CDR3 nucleotides are TGTGCCAGCAGCGGAGGGGGAAGTAAAGAGACCCAGTACTTC. Translation: CASSGGGSKETQYF. Using reference TRBV7-9 and TRBJ2-5 for the parts outside the CDR3, the full variable domain is DTGVSQNPRHKITKRGQNVTFRCDPISEHNRLYWYRQTLGQGPEFLTYFQNEAQLEKSRLLSDRFSAERPKGSFSTLEIQRTEQGDSAMYLCASSGGGSKETQYFGPGTRLLVL.

This clonotype occurred many times. The chain links TRBV19 to TRBJ1-1, with D uncertain. Germline V gene sequence: CDR1 LNHDA, CDR2 SQIVND (reference sequence). Between the trimmed V and J ends, which lost 5 bases and 6 bases, there was a span of 7 bases. The CDR3 is 11 residues long. For the CDR3, the DNA is TGTGCCAGTAGTTCATCATCTGAAGCTTTCTTT. Protein: CASSSSSEAFF.

This clonotype came up a few times. The rearrangement uses TRBV7-2 and TRBJ2-7; tentatively, D is TRBD2 (6 bases). The CDR3 contains 17 residues. Per germline, CDR1 SGHTA and CDR2 FQGNSA. Between the trimmed V and J ends, which lost 1 base and 2 bases, there was a span of 18 bases. The CDR3 bases are TGTGCCAGCAGCTTAGATCCTGTGGGAGGACCCACCTACGAGCAGTACTTC. Amino acid sequence: CASSLDPVGGPTYEQYF.